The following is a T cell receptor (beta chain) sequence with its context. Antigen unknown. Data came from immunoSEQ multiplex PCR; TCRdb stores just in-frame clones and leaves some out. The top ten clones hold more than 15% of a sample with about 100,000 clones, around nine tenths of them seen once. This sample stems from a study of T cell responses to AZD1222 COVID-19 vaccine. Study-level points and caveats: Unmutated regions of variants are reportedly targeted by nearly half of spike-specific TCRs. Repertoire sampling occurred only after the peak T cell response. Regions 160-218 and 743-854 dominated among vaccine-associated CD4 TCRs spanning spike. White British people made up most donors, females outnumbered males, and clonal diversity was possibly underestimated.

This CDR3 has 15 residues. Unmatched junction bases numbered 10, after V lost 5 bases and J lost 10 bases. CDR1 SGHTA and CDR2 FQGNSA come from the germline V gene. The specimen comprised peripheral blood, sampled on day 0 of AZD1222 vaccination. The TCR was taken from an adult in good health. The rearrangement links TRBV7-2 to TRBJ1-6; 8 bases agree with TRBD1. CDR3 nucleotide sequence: TGTGCCAGCAGCGGTACTGGACAGGGCCGGTCACCCCTCCACTTT. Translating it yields CASSGTGQGRSPLHF.